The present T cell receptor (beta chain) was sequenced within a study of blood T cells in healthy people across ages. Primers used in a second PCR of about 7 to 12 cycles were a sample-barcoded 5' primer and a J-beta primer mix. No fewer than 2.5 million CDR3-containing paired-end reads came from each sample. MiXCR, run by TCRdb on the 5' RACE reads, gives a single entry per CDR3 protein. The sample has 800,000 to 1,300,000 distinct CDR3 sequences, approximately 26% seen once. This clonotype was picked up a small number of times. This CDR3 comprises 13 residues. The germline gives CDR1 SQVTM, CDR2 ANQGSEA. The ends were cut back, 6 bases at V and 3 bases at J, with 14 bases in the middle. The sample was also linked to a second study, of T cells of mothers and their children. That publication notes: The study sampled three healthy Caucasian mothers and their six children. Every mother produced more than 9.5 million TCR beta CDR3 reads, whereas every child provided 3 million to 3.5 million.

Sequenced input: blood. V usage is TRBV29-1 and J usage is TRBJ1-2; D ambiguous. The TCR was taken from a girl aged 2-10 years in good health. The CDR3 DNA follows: TGCAGCGTACACCAACCATCCCACTATGGCTACACCTTC. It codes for CSVHQPSHYGYTF.